This T cell receptor beta chain was sequenced during a study of regulatory T cells in long-lasting Graves disease. Sequencing libraries for TCR beta were prepared with iRepertoire HTBI primers and Arm-PCR of CDR3 regions. TCRdb processed the multiplex PCR reads anew with MiXCR; each CDR3 protein has one entry. The table lists roughly 500,000 distinct CDR3 sequences, 20% to 25% of them singletons. Study-level points and caveats: Persistent disease showed a preference for TRBV28, TRBJ1-2 and TRBJ2-5.

Germline V gives CDR1 SEHNR, CDR2 FQNEAQ (reference sequence). The CDR3 consists of 15 residues. Trimming cost V 1 base and J 2 bases, with 12 bases left between them. To note about this clonotype: Its specificity is unknown.

The time point was: persistent/refractory GD, antithyroid drugs over 5 years with positive TRAb. The TCR library used RNA extracted from PBMCs. Diagnosing Graves' disease relied on the American Thyroid Association guidelines. The patients included were those that came from an endocrinology department in Xi'an, China. This TCR came from a female donor with Graves disease. V and J are TRBV7-9 and TRBJ2-7; D uncertain. The sample here was peripheral blood mononuclear cells (PBMCs), taken when the disease was refractory, from a patient treated with antithyroid drugs. This CDR3 is CASSLVETYTYEQYF. As DNA, the CDR3 is TGTGCCAGCAGCTTAGTCGAGACGTATACCTACGAGCAGTACTTC.